This TCR beta chain was retrieved from a study of blood T cells in healthy people across ages. Donors ranged from roughly 6 to 95 years old and were healthy Caucasians in Russia. Study-level findings and limits: What prevented conclusive comparison of naive and antigen-experienced cells was that PBMCs were unsorted.

The table lists this clonotype with a count of one. Its matching antigen is unknown. Together with a sample-barcoded 5' primer, a J-beta primer mix was included in a second PCR lasting about 6 to 11 cycles. TCRdb reanalysed the 5' RACE reads using MiXCR and keeps one entry per CDR3 protein. The table shows around 1,600,000 distinct CDR3 sequences, with approximately 42% occurring only once. The sequence came from a woman aged 18-29 years in good health. The sequencing sample was made of blood.

Here the CDR3 reads CASGLVLDWSSYNEQFF. In nucleotides, the CDR3 is TGTGCTAGTGGTTTGGTACTAGATTGGAGCTCCTACAATGAGCAGTTCTTC. This sequence joins TRBV12-5 and TRBJ2-1, with D maybe TRBD2 (5 bases). The V and J ends lost 0 bases and 0 bases respectively, with 12 bases between them. The CDR3 totals 17 residues. The germline CDR1 and CDR2 sequences are LGHNT and FRNRAP.